A single sample is the source of the 2 T cell receptor beta chains below, sequenced in a study of T cells in Graves' hyperthyroidism and ophthalmopathy. RNA transcripts were the template for amplifying TCR beta CDR3 regions. First-round RT-PCR of the TCR CDR3 relied on the HTBI primer set. One entry per CDR3 protein, called by TCRdb with MiXCR from the multiplex PCR reads. This sample has 550,000 to 600,000 distinct CDR3 sequences, with about 14% found just once. The sequenced sample consisted of blood. The receptors originated from a young woman with Graves' ophthalmopathy.

This clonotype occurred many times. V and J are TRBV6-2 or TRBV6-3 and TRBJ1-1; 8 nucleotides align to TRBD1. The V and J ends lost 6 bases and 4 bases, in that order; junction bases with no gene match: 10. This CDR3 contains 15 residues. The V gene's germline CDR1 is MNHEY and CDR2 SVGEGT. The CDR3 DNA reads TGTGCCAGCAGCAGAGGACAGGGCTTCGCCACTGAAGCTTTCTTT. It yields the protein CASSRGQGFATEAFF.

The V gene is TRBV20-1, the J gene TRBJ1-5; TRBD1 matches at 10 bases. The CDR3 consists of 13 residues. Germline lookup yields CDR1 DFQATT and CDR2 SNEGSKA (reference sequence). J was trimmed by 7 bases and V by 6 bases; bases with no gene match: 6. CDR3 nucleotides: TGCAGTGCCCCGGGACAGGGGAACCAGCCCCAGCATTTT. This codes for CSAPGQGNQPQHF.